These 31 T cell receptor beta chains originate from one sample sequenced in a study of cytomegalovirus exposure and HLA in healthy donors. PCR employed 60 Vbeta and 13 Jbeta primers. Libraries were prepared by immunoSEQ multiplex PCR; TCRdb keeps only in-frame clonotypes and omits some of them. The sample carries around 160,000 clones, approximately 75% recorded once. The sample consisted of PBMCs. These receptors were obtained from a middle-aged man in good health and CMV-seropositive.

J is TRBJ1-1 and V is TRBV19; no definite D call. The CDR3 is made up of 13 amino acids. CDR1 is LNHDA, CDR2 SQIVND, per germline (reference sequence). With 3 bases removed from V and 0 bases from J, the gap between germline ends came to 5 bases. Here the CDR3 DNA reads TGTGCCAGTAGTATTGAGTTGAACACTGAAGCTTTCTTT. Translated, it gives CASSIELNTEAFF. Full variable domain (missing parts from reference TRBV19 and TRBJ1-1): DGGITQSPKYLFRKEGQNVTLSCEQNLNHDAMYWYRQDPGQGLRLIYYSQIVNDFQKGDIAEGYSVSREKKESFPLTVTSAQKNPTAFYLCASSIELNTEAFFGQGTRLTVV.

This chain uses TRBV5-4 with TRBJ1-5, with 11 bases fitting TRBD1. V shed 2 bases, J shed 0 bases, and the junction held 4 bases outside the gene matches. The CDR3 covers 17 residues. Germline CDR1 and CDR2: SGHNT and YYREEE (reference sequence). The CDR3 bases are TGTGCCAGCAGCTTATGGACAGGGGGCGATAGCAATCAGCCCCAGCATTTT. As protein: CASSLWTGGDSNQPQHF.

The chain uses TRBV12-5 and TRBJ1-1; 7 nucleotides align to TRBD1. The CDR3 is 17 amino acids. In germline, CDR1 is LGHNT, CDR2 FRNRAP. With 6 bases clipped from V and 3 bases from J, the junction kept 16 bases outside the gene matches. The DNA of the CDR3 is TGTGCTAGTGGCACCCCCCGACAGGGAATTGGTGACACTGAAGCTTTCTTT. Translating gives CASGTPRQGIGDTEAFF.

This chain joins TRBV6-5 and TRBJ1-1; D possibly corresponds to TRBD1 (6 bases). The germline V gene encodes CDR1 MNHEY and CDR2 SVGAGI. Trimming left V 10 bases short and J 6 bases short, with 15 bases between. There are 12 residues in the CDR3. The CDR3 DNA follows: TGTGCCACCTCATTCGGGACATCTGAAGCTTTCTTT. Protein product: CATSFGTSEAFF.

This clone occurred once. Germline is not matched at one junction end, which may reflect a read error. The chain combines TRBV30 with TRBJ1-6; 8 bases line up with TRBD1. Germline V gene sequence: CDR1 GTSNPN, CDR2 SVGIG (reference sequence). The CDR3 has 14 amino acids. The DNA for the CDR3 is TGTGCCTGGACAGGGGGCGCGTATAATTCACCCCCCCACTTT. It codes for CAWTGGAYNSPPHF. Full variable domain (outside the CDR3, taken from reference TRBV30 and TRBJ1-6): SQTIHQWPATLVQPVGSPLSLECTVEGTSNPNLYWYRQAAGRGLQLLFYSVGIGQISSEVPQNLSASRPQDRQFILSSKKLLLSDSGFYLCAWTGGAYNSPPHFGNGTRLTVT.

Comments on this clone: Additional DNA sequences in this sample encode the identical CDR3. The genes are TRBV9 and TRBJ1-5; possibly TRBD1 for D (5 bases). Trimming left V 0 bases short and J 5 bases short, with 9 bases between. CDR1 is SGDLS, CDR2 YYNGEE, per germline. The CDR3 extends over 14 amino acids. The CDR3 DNA is TGTGCCAGCAGCGTAGCGGGAGGGGATCAGCCCCAGCATTTT. Translation gives CASSVAGGDQPQHF.

The genes are TRBV6-1 and TRBJ2-2; D is unresolved. The CDR3 consists of 13 residues. V shed 2 bases and J shed 1 base, with 2 bases lying between them. Per germline, CDR1 MNHNS and CDR2 SASEGT. The CDR3 nucleotides are TGTGCCAGCAGTGAACTGAACACCGGGGAGCTGTTTTTT. Translated: CASSELNTGELFF.

This clone was observed a few times. The chain carries TRBV27 and TRBJ1-2; 7 nucleotides match TRBD1. The trim removed 4 bases at V and 4 bases at J, leaving 6 bases unmatched. Germline V gene sequence: CDR1 MNHEY, CDR2 SMNVEV (reference sequence). The CDR3 consists of 14 residues. The chain's CDR3 is CASSSTGQPYGYTF. The CDR3 DNA reads TGTGCCAGCAGTTCTACGGGACAGCCCTATGGCTACACCTTC.

The rearrangement joins TRBV2 to TRBJ2-5; 7 nucleotides line up with TRBD2. This CDR3 has 15 residues. V shed 6 bases, J shed 2 bases, and the junction held 9 bases outside the gene matches. Germline values: CDR1 SNHLY, CDR2 FYNNEI. CDR3 DNA: TGTGCCAGCAGCAGCACAAGCGGGGTACAAGAGACCCAGTACTTC. Amino acids: CASSSTSGVQETQYF.

This clone has only a few counts. The rearrangement joins TRBV4-1 to TRBJ1-6, with D maybe TRBD1 (6 bases). Germline V gene lookup returns CDR1 MGHRA and CDR2 YSYEKL. Trimming left V 2 bases short and J 7 bases short, with 12 bases between. The CDR3 totals 15 residues. CDR3 protein: CASSQTGQANSPLHF. Here the CDR3 DNA reads TGCGCCAGCAGCCAAACAGGGCAGGCGAATTCACCCCTCCACTTT.

V usage is TRBV28 and J usage is TRBJ2-1; 8 positions match TRBD1. V lost 4 bases, J lost 0 bases, and 2 bases stayed unmatched. CDR1 MDHEN and CDR2 SYDVKM come from the germline V gene. This CDR3 has 15 residues. CDR3 region: CASSSGQVSYNEQFF. DNA of the CDR3: TGTGCCAGCAGTTCGGGACAGGTCTCCTACAATGAGCAGTTCTTC.

J is TRBJ2-7 and V is TRBV5-8; D not certain. The CDR3 spans 15 residues. Trimming shortened V by 4 bases and J by 3 bases, and 17 bases separated the two germline ends. The germline CDR1 and CDR2 sequences are SGHTS and YDEGEE. CDR3 sequence (DNA): TGTGCCAGCAGCCTCCGACACCAGGCTCGCTACGAGCAGTACTTC. Translation gives CASSLRHQARYEQYF.

The V call is TRBV7-9, the J call TRBJ2-3, with D perhaps matching TRBD2 (6 bases). Trimming took 2 bases from V and 0 from J, leaving 9 bases between them. The germline gives CDR1 SEHNR, CDR2 FQNEAQ (reference sequence). The CDR3 consists of 15 residues. The CDR3 nucleotides are TGTGCCAGCAGCTTACCGGGGGTTAGCACAGATACGCAGTATTTT. Translating gives CASSLPGVSTDTQYF.

This clone was recorded once. The chain uses TRBV5-1 and TRBJ2-7; 8 bases agree with TRBD2. This CDR3 spans 16 amino acids. Germline CDR1 is SGHRS and CDR2 is YFSETQ. V was pared by 4 bases and J by 3 bases, with 12 bases of the junction left unmatched. The CDR3 sequence: CASSVGLVRAHYEQYF. The CDR3 DNA reads as TGCGCCAGCAGCGTGGGACTAGTTCGGGCCCACTACGAGCAGTACTTC.

This chain links TRBV5-1 with TRBJ1-6, with 10 bases fitting TRBD1. Germline CDR1 reads SGHRS; CDR2 reads YFSETQ. V dropped 0 bases and J dropped 8; count of bases not matched to a gene: 5. The CDR3 length is 16 residues. As DNA, the CDR3 is TGCGCCAGCAGCTTGGAGGGACAGGGGATTTATTCACCCCTCCACTTT. Translated, it gives CASSLEGQGIYSPLHF.

This chain links TRBV4-1 with TRBJ1-5; 7 bases fit TRBD1. Germline V gene lookup returns CDR1 MGHRA and CDR2 YSYEKL. Trimming cost V 0 bases and J 6 bases; bases outside gene matches: 11. This CDR3 spans 17 amino acids. The CDR3: CASSQDPWQGVAQPQHF. The CDR3 DNA follows: TGCGCCAGCAGCCAAGATCCATGGCAGGGGGTCGCTCAGCCCCAGCATTTT.

The chain is built from TRBV18 and TRBJ1-2; D is ambiguous. This CDR3 comprises 14 residues. In germline, CDR1 is KGHSH, CDR2 LQKENI. Trimming removed 1 base at V and 8 bases at J, with 14 bases between. The CDR3 DNA reads TGTGCCAGCTCACCACAAGCGGTCGGTTGGGGCTACACCTTC. Encoded protein: CASSPQAVGWGYTF. The complete variable domain, with remaining parts taken from reference TRBV18 and TRBJ1-2, reads NAGVMQNPRHLVRRRGQEARLRCSPMKGHSHVYWYRQLPEEGLKFMVYLQKENIIDESGMPKERFSAEFPKEGPSILRIQQVVRGDSAAYFCASSPQAVGWGYTFGSGTRLTVV.

This clone was detected a few times. The gene calls are TRBV7-2 and TRBJ1-1, with 11 bases fitting TRBD1. Per germline, CDR1 SGHTA and CDR2 FQGNSA. V lost 1 base and J lost 4; bases outside the gene matches: 8. The CDR3 contains 17 residues. The CDR3 DNA reads as TGTGCCAGCAGCTTAGAAAACACGGGGACAGGGGGCACTGAAGCTTTCTTT. This translates into CASSLENTGTGGTEAFF.

The count of this clone is one. The J gene is TRBJ2-3, the V gene TRBV4-1, with D possibly being TRBD1 (6 bases). Germline V gene sequence: CDR1 MGHRA, CDR2 YSYEKL. V was cut by 6 bases and J by 1 base, with 11 bases left in between. This CDR3 comprises 14 residues. CDR3 bases: TGCGCCAGCAGTTCCAGACAGGGCACAGATACGCAGTATTTT. It is translated as CASSSRQGTDTQYF.

The V and J genes are TRBV5-4 and TRBJ2-2, with 8 bases identical to TRBD2. The CDR3 totals 14 residues. Trimming cost V 4 bases and J 7 bases; bases outside gene matches: 6. Germline values: CDR1 SGHNT, CDR2 YYREEE (reference sequence). CDR3 amino acids: CASSPGGVVGELFF. CDR3 bases: TGTGCCAGCAGCCCCGGGGGGGTGGTCGGGGAGCTGTTTTTT. Together with reference TRBV5-4 and TRBJ2-2, the CDR3 gives the full variable domain: ETGVTQSPTHLIKTRGQQVTLRCSSQSGHNTVSWYQQALGQGPQFIFQYYREEENGRGNFPPRFSGLQFPNYSSELNVNALELDDSALYLCASSPGGVVGELFFGEGSRLTVL.

The chain uses TRBV6-6 and TRBJ2-7; TRBD1 aligns across 7 bases. The ends lost 1 base at V and 6 bases at J; junction bases unmatched: 3. Germline lookup yields CDR1 MNHNY and CDR2 SVGAGI (reference sequence). The length of the CDR3 is 13 residues. CDR3 DNA: TGTGCCAGCAGTTACTGGAACAGGGGCGAGCAGTACTTC. Translation: CASSYWNRGEQYF.

V usage is TRBV28 and J usage is TRBJ2-7; 10 bases align to TRBD2. The CDR3 spans 15 residues. Germline V lookup: CDR1 MDHEN, CDR2 SYDVKM. V was pared by 5 bases and J by 3 bases, with 7 bases of the junction left unmatched. CDR3 nucleotides: TGTGCCAGCAGTCCTCATAGCGGGGGGAACTACGAGCAGTACTTC. Amino acids: CASSPHSGGNYEQYF.

V usage is TRBV7-2 and J usage is TRBJ1-5; D call uncertain. The germline V gene has CDR1 SGHTA and CDR2 FQGNSA. This CDR3 has 15 residues. V was clipped by 2 bases and J by 3 bases, with 11 bases between them. CDR3 region: CASSLSRRDNQPQHF. The CDR3 nucleotides are TGTGCCAGCAGCTTATCAAGGCGGGACAATCAGCCCCAGCATTTT.

The rearrangement links TRBV6-1 to TRBJ1-5; possible D gene TRBD1, 5 bases. The germline V gene has CDR1 MNHNS and CDR2 SASEGT. V lost 4 bases, J lost 0 bases, and 7 bases lay in between. The CDR3 is 14 residues long. The CDR3 coding sequence is TGTGCCAGCAGTGCGACAGTTAGCAATCAGCCCCAGCATTTT. Protein product: CASSATVSNQPQHF.

The rearrangement uses TRBV5-1 and TRBJ1-3; TRBD1 matches 9 bases. CDR1 and CDR2 from the germline V gene are SGHRS and YFSETQ. V gave up 4 bases and J gave up 1 base; unmatched junction bases: 6. This CDR3 is 16 amino acids long. The DNA of the CDR3 is TGCGCCAGCAGCCCCCCGGGACAGGGATCTGGAAACACCATATATTTT. Its translation is CASSPPGQGSGNTIYF.

The chain recombines TRBV6-1 with TRBJ2-1; the match to TRBD1 covers 8 bases. V lost 3 bases to trimming and J lost 3 bases; unmatched junction nucleotides: 4. Per the germline V gene, CDR1 is MNHNS and CDR2 is SASEGT. The CDR3 spans 15 residues. CDR3 bases: TGTGCCAGCAGTGACTGGACAGGGAGCTACAATGAGCAGTTCTTC. This gives the protein CASSDWTGSYNEQFF.

This clone turned up a few times. The rearrangement joins TRBV15 to TRBJ1-5, with TRBD1 identical over 11 bases. Germline V CDR1 and CDR2: LNHNV, YYDKDF (reference sequence). CDR3 length equals 16 residues. V lost 2 bases, J lost 6 bases, and 6 bases stayed unmatched. CDR3 DNA sequence: TGTGCCACCAGCAGACTCGGGACAGGGGGGGTTCAGCCCCAGCATTTT. This encodes CATSRLGTGGVQPQHF.

CDR3 loop: CASDRDRSNGYTF. The CDR3 DNA reads TGTGCCAGCGACCGGGACAGATCTAATGGCTACACCTTC. This rearrangement joins TRBV5-8 to TRBJ1-2, with 7 bases matching TRBD1. Germline V CDR1 and CDR2: SGHTS, YDEGEE. V gave up 7 bases and J gave up 6 bases; unmatched junction bases: 9. The CDR3 loop spans 13 amino acids. The full variable domain, rest sourced from reference TRBV5-8 and TRBJ1-2, is EAGVTQSPTHLIKTRGQQATLRCSPISGHTSVYWYQQALGLGLQFLLWYDEGEERNRGNFPPRFSGRQFPNYSSELNVNALELEDSALYLCASDRDRSNGYTFGSGTRLTVV.

This chain uses TRBV6-4 with TRBJ2-3; 8 bases are shared with TRBD2. Germline lookup yields CDR1 MRHNA and CDR2 SNTAGT. There are 15 residues in the CDR3. V lost 3 bases and J lost 2; bases outside the gene matches: 4. The CDR3 nucleotides are TGTGCCAGCAGTGATGCCGGGGGGGCCACAGATACGCAGTATTTT. It yields the protein CASSDAGGATDTQYF.

The gene calls are TRBV5-6 and TRBJ2-2; the D gene is possibly TRBD2 (7 bases). Trimming stripped 0 bases from V and 8 bases from J, with 14 bases between. This CDR3 has 15 residues. Germline CDR1 is SGHDT and CDR2 is YYEEEE. This CDR3 reads CASSLVGGGPGELFF. The CDR3 DNA follows: TGTGCCAGCAGCTTGGTAGGGGGGGGCCCGGGGGAGCTGTTTTTT.

The chain couples TRBV5-4 to TRBJ2-5; 8 positions match TRBD2. The CDR3 is 15 amino acids. CDR1 is SGHNT and CDR2 is YYREEE in the germline V gene (reference sequence). Trimming cost V 3 bases and J 3 bases; bases outside gene matches: 7. The CDR3 DNA follows: TGTGCCAGCAGCTCAGCGGGGGCGTTCGAAGAGACCCAGTACTTC. It encodes CASSSAGAFEETQYF.